This T cell receptor beta chain was obtained from a study of Graves' ophthalmopathy and Graves' hyperthyroidism. About the study: Blood was drawn at initial diagnosis, before any treatment.

RNA transcripts provided the template for amplifying TCR beta CDR3 regions. HTBI primers primed a first-round RT-PCR, and a second-round multiplex PCR followed. TCRdb reprocessed the multiplex PCR reads via MiXCR and lists one record per CDR3 protein. Of almost 400,000 distinct CDR3 sequences listed, about 18% are singletons. General study points: The majority of expanded thyroid clonotypes above 0.001 frequency also occurred in blood.

There are 13 residues in the CDR3. Unmatched junction bases numbered 5, after V lost 6 bases and J lost 3 bases. Per the germline V gene, CDR1 is MNHEY and CDR2 is SVGEGT. This clonotype came up many times. Its antigen is currently unknown. The sample comprised peripheral blood. This TCR came from a woman aged 18 to 35 with Graves' ophthalmopathy. The chain joins TRBV6-2 or TRBV6-3 to TRBJ2-7; TRBD1 matches 7 bases. The CDR3 reads CASRGTAFYEQYF. The DNA of the CDR3 is TGTGCCAGCAGGGGGACAGCCTTCTACGAGCAGTACTTC.